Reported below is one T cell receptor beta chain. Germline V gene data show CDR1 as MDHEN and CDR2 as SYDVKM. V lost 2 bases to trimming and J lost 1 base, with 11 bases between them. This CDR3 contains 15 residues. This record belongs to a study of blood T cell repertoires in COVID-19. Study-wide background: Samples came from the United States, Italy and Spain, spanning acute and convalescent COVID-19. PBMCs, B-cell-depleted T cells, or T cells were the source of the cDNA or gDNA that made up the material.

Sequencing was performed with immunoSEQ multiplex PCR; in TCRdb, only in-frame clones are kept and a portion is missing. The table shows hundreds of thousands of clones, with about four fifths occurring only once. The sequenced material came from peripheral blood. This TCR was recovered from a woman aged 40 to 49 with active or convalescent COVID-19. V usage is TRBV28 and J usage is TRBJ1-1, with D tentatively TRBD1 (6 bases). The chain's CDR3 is CASSLRWTANTEAFF. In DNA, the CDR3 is TGTGCCAGCAGTTTAAGGTGGACAGCGAACACTGAAGCTTTCTTT.